This T cell receptor beta chain was sequenced for a study of identical twins. This clonotype was detected only a few times. TCRdb analysed the 5' RACE reads with MiXCR anew, one entry per CDR3 protein. The table shows a few hundred thousand distinct CDR3 sequences, with roughly 10% occurring only once. The CDR3 is 22 residues long. V was pared by 1 base and J by 0 bases, with 15 bases of the junction left unmatched. The V gene's germline CDR1 is LGHNA and CDR2 YNFKEQ. The rearrangement links TRBV4-2 to TRBJ2-3, with TRBD2 identical over 14 bases. Sequencing was done on a sample of memory T cells sorted from blood. The clonotype comes from a man in his forties or fifties in good health. The CDR3 nucleotides are TGTGCCAGCAGCCAAGCCAGTGGAACCGGGACTAGCGGGAGTCATAGCACAGATACGCAGTATTTT. This gives the protein CASSQASGTGTSGSHSTDTQYF.